Detailed here is one T cell receptor (beta chain). The PCR contained 60 Vbeta and 13 Jbeta primers. Libraries were prepared by immunoSEQ multiplex PCR; TCRdb keeps only in-frame clonotypes and omits some of them. The table has 150,000 to 200,000 clones, 78% seen once. The sample belongs to a study of cytomegalovirus exposure and HLA in healthy donors. CDR1 is SNHLY and CDR2 is FYNNEI in the germline V gene. With 6 bases removed from V and 7 bases from J, the gap between germline ends came to 19 bases. The CDR3 extends over 15 amino acids. Sequenced material: PBMCs. The clonotype was recovered from a woman aged 40 to 49 in good health and CMV-seronegative. The chain has TRBV2 and TRBJ2-4; no clear D gene. CDR3 loop: CASRESLTSGNIQYF. For the CDR3, the DNA is TGTGCCAGCAGGGAGTCTTTGACCAGTGGGAACATTCAGTACTTC.